The rows below give T cell receptor beta chains drawn from one sample of a study of blood T cells in healthy people across ages. TCRdb re-derived calls from the 5' RACE reads in MiXCR, one entry per CDR3 protein. Among about 1.8 million distinct CDR3 sequences listed, about 50% were seen once. The sequenced material came from blood. These receptors were taken from a woman between 35 and 50 years old in good health. Each CDR3 is given with its conserved first and last residue. The D gene is left open where the match is weak. A row's size may be missing; if present it is once, few, many or a size class.

d_call: .
clone_size: .
j_call: TRBJ2-5
v_call: TRBV7-7
cdr3_aa: CVSSSNIGRETQYF
cdr3_nt: TGTGTTAGCAGCTCCAATATTGGCAGAGAGACCCAGTACTTC

d_call: .
clone_size: .
j_call: TRBJ2-3
v_call: TRBV2
cdr3_aa: CASRTGQNTDTQYF
cdr3_nt: TGTGCCAGCAGAACCGGACAGAACACAGATACGCAGTATTTT

d_call: TRBD1
clone_size: .
j_call: TRBJ2-5
v_call: TRBV4-3
cdr3_aa: CASSPGQAEETQYF
cdr3_nt: TGCGCCAGCAGCCCGGGACAGGCCGAAGAGACCCAGTACTTC

d_call: .
clone_size: few
j_call: TRBJ1-2
v_call: TRBV20-1
cdr3_aa: CRPRKGSGNYGYTF
cdr3_nt: TGCAGACCCCGGAAAGGGTCGGGGAACTATGGCTACACCTTC

d_call: .
clone_size: .
j_call: TRBJ2-5
v_call: TRBV6-1
cdr3_aa: CACSDGPARPADEQYF
cdr3_nt: TGTGCCTGCAGTGATGGGCCGGCCCGACCGGCGGATGAGCAGTACTTC

d_call: .
clone_size: .
j_call: TRBJ2-5
v_call: TRBV27
cdr3_aa: CASSPRTSWATRETQYF
cdr3_nt: TGTGCCAGCAGTCCCAGGACCTCTTGGGCTACAAGGGAGACCCAGTACTTC

d_call: TRBD1
clone_size: few
j_call: TRBJ2-6
v_call: TRBV15
cdr3_aa: CATSRDTGTGVSGANVLTF
cdr3_nt: TGTGCCACCAGCAGAGACACCGGGACAGGGGTTTCTGGGGCCAACGTCCTGACTTTC

d_call: .
clone_size: .
j_call: TRBJ2-3
v_call: TRBV28
cdr3_aa: CASSGPLRDTQYF
cdr3_nt: TGTGCCAGCAGTGGGCCCCTCAGAGATACGCAGTATTTT

d_call: .
clone_size: .
j_call: TRBJ2-3
v_call: TRBV7-9
cdr3_aa: CASSLVGGIHTQYF
cdr3_nt: TGTGCCAGCAGCTTAGTCGGAGGGATACATACGCAGTATTTT

d_call: TRBD1
clone_size: .
j_call: TRBJ1-1
v_call: TRBV28
cdr3_aa: CASSSTGGGRMNTEAFF
cdr3_nt: TGTGCCAGCAGTTCGACAGGGGGCGGAAGGATGAACACTGAAGCTTTCTTT

d_call: .
clone_size: few
j_call: TRBJ2-3
v_call: TRBV7-9
cdr3_aa: CASSLTDGAQYF
cdr3_nt: TGTGCCAGCAGCTTAACCGACGGGGCGCAGTATTTT

d_call: TRBD1
clone_size: .
j_call: TRBJ1-2
v_call: TRBV4-1
cdr3_aa: CASSQSLVTTGVGYGYTF
cdr3_nt: TGCGCCAGCAGCCAAAGTTTGGTAACTACAGGGGTTGGCTATGGCTACACCTTC

d_call: .
clone_size: .
j_call: TRBJ1-5
v_call: TRBV6-5
cdr3_aa: CASSPSAVSSNQPQHF
cdr3_nt: TGTGCCAGCAGTCCCAGTGCTGTCAGTAGCAATCAGCCCCAGCATTTT

d_call: TRBD1
clone_size: few
j_call: TRBJ2-5
v_call: TRBV6-6
cdr3_aa: CASRQPGQEETQYF
cdr3_nt: TGTGCCAGCAGGCAACCGGGACAGGAGGAGACCCAGTACTTC

d_call: .
clone_size: .
j_call: TRBJ1-2
v_call: TRBV12-3/TRBV12-4
cdr3_aa: CASRSPQSILGYTF
cdr3_nt: TGTGCCAGCAGGTCGCCCCAATCAATTCTTGGCTACACCTTC

d_call: TRBD2
clone_size: .
j_call: TRBJ2-1
v_call: TRBV6-6
cdr3_aa: CASGTLAGGMNEQFF
cdr3_nt: TGTGCCAGCGGCACCCTAGCGGGGGGTATGAATGAGCAGTTCTTC

d_call: .
clone_size: .
j_call: TRBJ2-5
v_call: TRBV3-1
cdr3_aa: CASSPRVFPSETQYF
cdr3_nt: TGTGCCAGCAGCCCCCGGGTCTTCCCGTCCGAGACCCAGTACTTC

d_call: .
clone_size: .
j_call: TRBJ2-1
v_call: TRBV28
cdr3_aa: CASSLGFGRYNEQFF
cdr3_nt: TGTGCCAGCAGCTTAGGATTCGGACGTTACAATGAGCAGTTCTTC

d_call: .
clone_size: few
j_call: TRBJ2-5
v_call: TRBV7-2
cdr3_aa: CASSLEGTLPGETQYF
cdr3_nt: TGTGCCAGCAGCTTAGAAGGGACCCTTCCTGGAGAGACCCAGTACTTC

d_call: TRBD1
clone_size: few
j_call: TRBJ2-1
v_call: TRBV6-5
cdr3_aa: CASSHYGTGDNEQFF
cdr3_nt: TGTGCCAGCAGCCATTACGGGACAGGGGACAATGAGCAGTTCTTC

d_call: TRBD2
clone_size: .
j_call: TRBJ2-1
v_call: TRBV20-1
cdr3_aa: CSARDSGGGCSYNEQFF
cdr3_nt: TGCAGTGCTAGAGATTCGGGCGGGGGATGCTCCTACAATGAGCAGTTCTTC

d_call: .
clone_size: few
j_call: TRBJ1-2
v_call: TRBV6-2/TRBV6-3
cdr3_aa: CASSPGDPTSGYTF
cdr3_nt: TGTGCCAGCAGCCCAGGTGATCCAACCTCAGGCTACACCTTC

d_call: .
clone_size: few
j_call: TRBJ2-3
v_call: TRBV24-1
cdr3_aa: CATSDRKGEKTDTQYF
cdr3_nt: TGTGCCACCAGTGACCGGAAAGGGGAGAAAACAGATACGCAGTATTTT

d_call: TRBD1
clone_size: few
j_call: TRBJ2-5
v_call: TRBV12-3/TRBV12-4
cdr3_aa: CASHGTGSQETQYF
cdr3_nt: TGTGCCAGTCACGGGACAGGGTCGCAAGAGACCCAGTACTTC

d_call: TRBD1
clone_size: .
j_call: TRBJ1-2
v_call: TRBV5-1
cdr3_aa: CASNRDRGTDGYTF
cdr3_nt: TGCGCCAGCAACCGGGACAGGGGCACGGATGGCTACACCTTC

d_call: TRBD1
clone_size: few
j_call: TRBJ1-2
v_call: TRBV2
cdr3_aa: CASRTGGAYGYTF
cdr3_nt: TGTGCCAGCAGGACAGGGGGCGCCTATGGCTACACCTTC

d_call: .
clone_size: .
j_call: TRBJ2-7
v_call: TRBV5-1
cdr3_aa: CANSLLYLDERYF
cdr3_nt: TGCGCCAACAGCTTGCTATATCTGGACGAGCGGTACTTC

d_call: .
clone_size: few
j_call: TRBJ2-7
v_call: TRBV6-2/TRBV6-3
cdr3_aa: CASTHGQLHSYEQYF
cdr3_nt: TGTGCCAGCACCCATGGACAGTTACATTCCTACGAGCAGTACTTC

d_call: TRBD2
clone_size: many
j_call: TRBJ2-7
v_call: TRBV4-3
cdr3_aa: CASSQVVPSGGTTALFRYEQYF
cdr3_nt: TGCGCCAGCAGCCAAGTTGTGCCTAGCGGGGGGACTACGGCCCTTTTTCGCTACGAGCAGTACTTC

d_call: .
clone_size: many
j_call: TRBJ1-2
v_call: TRBV6-6
cdr3_aa: CASSSEGTYGYTF
cdr3_nt: TGTGCCAGCAGTTCGGAGGGCACCTATGGCTACACCTTC

d_call: .
clone_size: once
j_call: TRBJ1-1
v_call: TRBV6-2/TRBV6-3
cdr3_aa: CASSRDGKNTEAFF
cdr3_nt: TGTGCCAGCAGCCGGGACGGAAAGAACACTGAAGCTTTCTTT

d_call: TRBD1
clone_size: few
j_call: TRBJ2-1
v_call: TRBV10-3
cdr3_aa: CASLGTDNEQFF
cdr3_nt: TGTGCCTCCTTGGGGACAGACAATGAGCAGTTCTTC

d_call: TRBD1
clone_size: .
j_call: TRBJ2-1
v_call: TRBV6-5
cdr3_aa: CASSINRGPSYNEQFF
cdr3_nt: TGTGCCAGCAGTATCAACAGGGGGCCCTCCTACAATGAGCAGTTCTTC

d_call: .
clone_size: few
j_call: TRBJ2-1
v_call: TRBV4-1
cdr3_aa: CASSQEGRVWDEQFF
cdr3_nt: TGCGCCAGCAGCCAAGAGGGACGTGTATGGGATGAGCAGTTCTTC

d_call: .
clone_size: .
j_call: TRBJ1-5
v_call: TRBV20-1
cdr3_aa: CSASPHQNQPQHF
cdr3_nt: TGCAGTGCTAGCCCACATCAAAATCAGCCCCAGCATTTT

d_call: .
clone_size: .
j_call: TRBJ2-7
v_call: TRBV12-3/TRBV12-4
cdr3_aa: CASSLIGQGRYEQYF
cdr3_nt: TGTGCCAGCAGTTTGATAGGTCAGGGTAGATACGAGCAGTACTTC

d_call: TRBD1
clone_size: .
j_call: TRBJ2-7
v_call: TRBV4-1
cdr3_aa: CASSQWGQGTYEQYF
cdr3_nt: TGCGCCAGCAGCCAGTGGGGACAGGGAACCTACGAGCAGTACTTC

d_call: .
clone_size: .
j_call: TRBJ2-3
v_call: TRBV5-1
cdr3_aa: CASNQGGADTQYF
cdr3_nt: TGCGCCAGCAATCAGGGAGGCGCAGATACGCAGTATTTT

d_call: TRBD2
clone_size: once
j_call: TRBJ2-7
v_call: TRBV27
cdr3_aa: CASSFRLAGPPYNEQYF
cdr3_nt: TGTGCCAGCAGTTTCAGACTAGCGGGGCCACCCTACAATGAGCAGTACTTC

d_call: .
clone_size: .
j_call: TRBJ1-1
v_call: TRBV15
cdr3_aa: CATSAGWSTEAFF
cdr3_nt: TGTGCCACCAGCGCTGGGTGGAGCACTGAAGCTTTCTTT

d_call: .
clone_size: .
j_call: TRBJ1-2
v_call: TRBV12-3/TRBV12-4
cdr3_aa: CASRAGPTAGYGYTF
cdr3_nt: TGTGCCAGCAGGGCCGGGCCGACGGCTGGCTATGGCTACACCTTC

d_call: .
clone_size: .
j_call: TRBJ2-6
v_call: TRBV6-1
cdr3_aa: CASSDYRGVGANVLNF
cdr3_nt: TGTGCCAGCAGTGACTATAGGGGGGTCGGGGCCAACGTCCTGAATTTC

d_call: TRBD2
clone_size: .
j_call: TRBJ2-1
v_call: TRBV28
cdr3_aa: CASSPLSGVGNEQFF
cdr3_nt: TGTGCCAGCAGTCCGCTTAGCGGGGTCGGGAATGAGCAGTTCTTC

d_call: .
clone_size: .
j_call: TRBJ1-2
v_call: TRBV6-5
cdr3_aa: CASGNPLGYGYTF
cdr3_nt: TGTGCCAGCGGGAATCCTCTTGGCTATGGCTACACCTTC

d_call: .
clone_size: few
j_call: TRBJ2-1
v_call: TRBV6-1
cdr3_aa: CASSEGGGKQGEQFF
cdr3_nt: TGTGCCAGCAGTGAGGGAGGAGGAAAGCAGGGTGAGCAGTTCTTC

d_call: .
clone_size: few
j_call: TRBJ1-2
v_call: TRBV27
cdr3_aa: CASSLVARTERNYGYTF
cdr3_nt: TGTGCCAGCAGTTTAGTTGCGCGGACGGAACGTAACTATGGCTACACCTTC

d_call: TRBD2
clone_size: .
j_call: TRBJ2-1
v_call: TRBV7-9
cdr3_aa: CASSLVPGLAGVSYNEQFF
cdr3_nt: TGTGCCAGCAGCTTAGTCCCGGGACTAGCGGGGGTCTCCTACAATGAGCAGTTCTTC

d_call: .
clone_size: .
j_call: TRBJ2-3
v_call: TRBV29-1
cdr3_aa: CSVGAGITSTDTQYF
cdr3_nt: TGCAGCGTTGGGGCGGGGATAACTAGCACAGATACGCAGTATTTT

d_call: .
clone_size: .
j_call: TRBJ2-4
v_call: TRBV20-1
cdr3_aa: CSASELVAKNIQYF
cdr3_nt: TGCAGTGCTAGCGAACTCGTAGCCAAAAACATTCAGTACTTC

d_call: .
clone_size: .
j_call: TRBJ1-5
v_call: TRBV10-3
cdr3_aa: CAIGRTSNQPQHF
cdr3_nt: TGTGCCATCGGACGGACTAGCAATCAGCCCCAGCATTTT

d_call: TRBD1
clone_size: few
j_call: TRBJ2-1
v_call: TRBV7-2
cdr3_aa: CASSSRTGNYNEQFF
cdr3_nt: TGTGCCAGCAGCTCGAGGACAGGGAACTACAATGAGCAGTTCTTC

d_call: .
clone_size: .
j_call: TRBJ2-5
v_call: TRBV5-1
cdr3_aa: CASSVYFQETQYF
cdr3_nt: TGCGCCAGCAGCGTCTACTTCCAAGAGACCCAGTACTTC

d_call: TRBD2
clone_size: few
j_call: TRBJ2-7
v_call: TRBV6-1
cdr3_aa: CASSEGSGGINYEQYF
cdr3_nt: TGTGCCAGCAGTGAAGGAAGCGGGGGGATAAATTACGAGCAGTACTTC

d_call: .
clone_size: .
j_call: TRBJ2-7
v_call: TRBV29-1
cdr3_aa: CSAYWGYEQYF
cdr3_nt: TGCAGCGCCTATTGGGGCTACGAGCAGTACTTC

d_call: TRBD1
clone_size: many
j_call: TRBJ2-7
v_call: TRBV28
cdr3_aa: CASRKRQGRSYEQYF
cdr3_nt: TGTGCCAGCAGGAAACGACAGGGGAGGTCCTACGAGCAGTACTTC

d_call: TRBD1
clone_size: .
j_call: TRBJ1-2
v_call: TRBV6-6
cdr3_aa: CASSYGSGGYGYTF
cdr3_nt: TGTGCCAGCAGTTACGGGTCAGGGGGCTATGGCTACACCTTC

d_call: TRBD1
clone_size: .
j_call: TRBJ1-6
v_call: TRBV27
cdr3_aa: CASSGTGASPLHF
cdr3_nt: TGTGCCAGCTCCGGGACAGGGGCCTCACCCCTCCACTTT